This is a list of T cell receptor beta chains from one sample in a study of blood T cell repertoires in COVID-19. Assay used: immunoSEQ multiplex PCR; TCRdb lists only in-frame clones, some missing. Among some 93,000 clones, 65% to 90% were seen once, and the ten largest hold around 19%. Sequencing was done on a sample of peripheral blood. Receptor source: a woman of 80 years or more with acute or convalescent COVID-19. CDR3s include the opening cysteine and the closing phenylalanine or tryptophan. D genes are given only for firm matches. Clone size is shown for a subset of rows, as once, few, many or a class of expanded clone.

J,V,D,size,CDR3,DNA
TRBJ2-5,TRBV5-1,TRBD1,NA,CASSLGGQSLSQETQYF,TGCGCCAGCAGCTTGGGGGGACAGTCCTTGTCTCAAGAGACCCAGTACTTC
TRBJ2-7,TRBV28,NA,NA,CASSSPGGPSSYEQYF,TGTGCCAGCAGTTCCCCTGGAGGTCCTAGCTCCTACGAGCAGTACTTC
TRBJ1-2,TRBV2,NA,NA,CASSEVRTAVGGYTF,TGTGCCAGCAGTGAAGTGAGGACAGCCGTCGGGGGCTACACCTTC
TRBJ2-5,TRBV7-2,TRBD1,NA,CASSSGTVPETQYF,TGTGCCAGCAGCTCCGGGACAGTTCCAGAGACCCAGTACTTC
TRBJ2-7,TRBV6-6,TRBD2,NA,CASSYSGGSYEQYF,TGTGCCAGCAGTTACTCCGGGGGGTCCTACGAGCAGTACTTC
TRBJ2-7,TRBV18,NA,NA,CASSPPQGSQYF,TGTGCCAGCTCACCACCCCAGGGGTCGCAGTACTTC
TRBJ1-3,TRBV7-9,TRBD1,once,CASSSGQGNTIYF,TGTGCCAGCAGCTCGGGACAGGGAAACACCATATATTTT
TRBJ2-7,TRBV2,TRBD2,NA,CALWDSAGEQYF,TGTGCACTATGGGACTCAGCGGGGGAGCAGTACTTC
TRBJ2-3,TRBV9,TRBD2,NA,CASSTSGGALDTQYF,TGTGCCAGCAGCACTAGCGGGGGGGCCCTAGATACGCAGTATTTT
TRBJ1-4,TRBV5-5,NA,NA,CASSLSRQQTEKLFF,TGTGCCAGCAGCTTGAGCAGGCAACAGACTGAAAAACTGTTTTTT
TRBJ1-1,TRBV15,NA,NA,CATSTGWMSEAFF,TGTGCCACCAGCACAGGGTGGATGAGCGAAGCTTTCTTT
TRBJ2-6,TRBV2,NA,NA,CASSERLPKLSIRGANVLTF,TGTGCCAGCAGTGAAAGACTCCCAAAGTTATCTATCCGTGGGGCCAACGTCCTGACTTTC
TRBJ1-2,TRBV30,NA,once,CAWSVEGRYGYTF,TGTGCCTGGAGTGTGGAGGGACGCTATGGCTACACCTTC
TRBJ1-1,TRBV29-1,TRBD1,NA,CSGGTVWDTEAFF,TGCAGCGGGGGGACAGTCTGGGACACTGAAGCTTTCTTT
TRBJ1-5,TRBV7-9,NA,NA,CASGDTNSNQPQHF,TGTGCCAGCGGGGACACTAATAGCAATCAGCCCCAGCATTTT
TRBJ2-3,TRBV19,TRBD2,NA,CASSRGGAHTDTQYF,TGTGCCAGTAGTCGCGGGGGGGCCCACACAGATACGCAGTATTTT
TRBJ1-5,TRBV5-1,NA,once,CASSLAGTQPQHF,TGCGCCAGCAGCTTGGCAGGGACACAGCCCCAGCATTTT
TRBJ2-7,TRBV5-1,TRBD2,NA,CASSSGLADIYEQYF,TGCGCCAGCAGCTCGGGACTAGCGGACATCTACGAGCAGTACTTC
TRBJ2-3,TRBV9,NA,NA,CASSVDGQTTTDTQYF,TGTGCCAGCAGCGTAGACGGCCAGACTACCACAGATACGCAGTATTTT
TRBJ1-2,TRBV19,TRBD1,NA,CASSKDREVFFGYTF,TGTGCCAGTAGTAAGGACAGGGAGGTGTTCTTTGGCTACACCTTC
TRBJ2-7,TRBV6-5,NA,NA,CASRPDRAYEQYF,TGTGCCAGCAGACCCGACAGAGCCTACGAGCAGTACTTC
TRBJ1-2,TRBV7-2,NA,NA,CASSEAANYGYTF,TGTGCCAGCAGCGAGGCCGCGAACTATGGCTACACCTTC
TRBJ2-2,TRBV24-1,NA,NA,CATSANRGGTGELFF,TGTGCCACCAGTGCCAACAGGGGGGGCACCGGGGAGCTGTTTTTT
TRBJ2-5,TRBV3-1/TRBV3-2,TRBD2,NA,CASSQGLGLAPQETQYF,TGTGCCAGCAGCCAAGGGCTGGGACTAGCGCCTCAAGAGACCCAGTACTTC
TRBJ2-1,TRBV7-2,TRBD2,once,CASSPIAGGRNEQFF,TGTGCCAGCAGCCCTATAGCGGGGGGCCGGAATGAGCAGTTCTTC
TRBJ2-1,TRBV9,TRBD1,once,CASSVGTGFNEQFF,TGTGCCAGCAGCGTAGGGACAGGCTTCAATGAGCAGTTCTTC
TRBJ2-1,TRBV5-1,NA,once,CASSSPKTRQSSYNEQFF,TGCGCCAGCAGCTCGCCGAAGACCCGACAGAGCTCCTACAATGAGCAGTTCTTC
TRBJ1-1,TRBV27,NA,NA,CASSLSTDTLNTEAFF,TGTGCCAGCAGTTTAAGTACCGATACTTTGAACACTGAAGCTTTCTTT
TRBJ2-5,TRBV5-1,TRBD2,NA,CASSLWTSGETQYF,TGCGCCAGCAGCCTCTGGACTAGCGGCGAGACCCAGTACTTC
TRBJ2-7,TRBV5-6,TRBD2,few,CASSPQRGGFGEQYF,TGTGCCAGCAGCCCTCAGCGGGGGGGCTTCGGGGAGCAGTACTTC
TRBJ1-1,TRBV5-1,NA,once,CASRDGRGPGTEAFF,TGCGCCAGCAGGGACGGGAGGGGACCCGGCACTGAAGCTTTCTTT
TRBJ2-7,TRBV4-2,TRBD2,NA,CASSLGLAGASYEQYF,TGTGCCAGCAGCCTCGGACTAGCGGGGGCCTCCTACGAGCAGTACTTC
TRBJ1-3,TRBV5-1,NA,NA,CASSLGTDRNTIYF,TGCGCCAGCAGCTTGGGGACAGATCGAAACACCATATATTTT
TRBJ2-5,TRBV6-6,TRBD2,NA,CASSSPAGGKTQYF,TGTGCCAGCAGTTCCCCAGCGGGGGGGAAGACCCAGTACTTC
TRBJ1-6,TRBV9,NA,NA,CASRGYNSPLHF,TGTGCCAGCCGGGGTTATAATTCACCCCTCCACTTT
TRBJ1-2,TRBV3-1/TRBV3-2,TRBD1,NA,CASSFSGTAYGYTF,TGTGCCAGCAGCTTTTCCGGGACAGCGTATGGCTACACCTTC
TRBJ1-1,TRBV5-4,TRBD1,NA,CASSWDRGTEAFF,TGTGCCAGCAGCTGGGACAGGGGGACTGAAGCTTTCTTT
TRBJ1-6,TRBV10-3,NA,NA,CAIRSGGENSPLHF,TGTGCCATCAGGTCGGGGGGGGAGAATTCACCCCTCCACTTT
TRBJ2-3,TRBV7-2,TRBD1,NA,CASSYPTGATDTQYF,TGTGCCAGCAGCTACCCGACAGGGGCCACAGATACGCAGTATTTT
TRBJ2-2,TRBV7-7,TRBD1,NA,CATGTGSTGELFF,TGTGCTACCGGGACAGGGTCGACCGGGGAGCTGTTTTTT